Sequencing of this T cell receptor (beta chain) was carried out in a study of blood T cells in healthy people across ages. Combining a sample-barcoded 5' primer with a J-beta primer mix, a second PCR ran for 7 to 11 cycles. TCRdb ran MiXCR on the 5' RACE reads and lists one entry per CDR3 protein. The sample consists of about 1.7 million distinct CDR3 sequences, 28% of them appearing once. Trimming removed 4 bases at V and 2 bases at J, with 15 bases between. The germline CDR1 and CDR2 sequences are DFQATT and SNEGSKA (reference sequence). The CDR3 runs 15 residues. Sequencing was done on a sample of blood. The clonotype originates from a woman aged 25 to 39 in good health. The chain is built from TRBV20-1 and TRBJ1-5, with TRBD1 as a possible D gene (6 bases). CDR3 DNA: TGCAGTGCTATCTATCCGGGGGCCGGCAATCAGCCCCAGCATTTT. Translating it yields CSAIYPGAGNQPQHF.